The 4 T cell receptor beta chains given below trace back to one sample, sequenced in a study of early T cells in non-severe SARS-CoV-2 infection. TCRdb re-analysed the 5' RACE reads in MiXCR, keeping a single row per CDR3 protein. The sample records roughly 29,000 distinct CDR3 sequences, roughly 5% being singletons. What was sequenced was whole blood. The receptors here all came from an adult who was a healthcare worker with PCR-confirmed SARS-CoV-2 infection or an uninfected control (not recorded which).

This clonotype was observed many times. This rearrangement joins TRBV24-1 to TRBJ2-1; D is uncertain. The CDR3 is made up of 14 amino acids. Trimming cost V 3 bases and J 5 bases, with 10 bases left between them. The germline CDR1 and CDR2 sequences are KGHDR and SFDVKD. The CDR3 reads CATSDPRRNNEQFF. The CDR3 DNA is TGTGCCACCAGTGATCCCCGACGAAACAATGAGCAGTTCTTC.

There are many counts of this clonotype. The chain uses TRBV24-1 and TRBJ1-5; D is uncertain. The V and J ends lost 5 bases and 4 bases respectively, with 11 bases between them. The CDR3 is 14 amino acids. Germline values: CDR1 KGHDR, CDR2 SFDVKD. The CDR3 loop is CATSGNTVNQPQHF. The CDR3 DNA sequence: TGTGCCACCAGTGGGAACACGGTTAATCAGCCCCAGCATTTT.

This clonotype has a count of ten or more. V and J are TRBV28 and TRBJ2-1, with D perhaps TRBD1 or TRBD2 (5 bases each). The germline V gene has CDR1 MDHEN and CDR2 SYDVKM. This CDR3 contains 16 residues. V was shortened by 3 bases and J by 1 base, with 13 bases between the two germline ends. CDR3 protein: CASSFGGTGSYNEQFF. CDR3 DNA: TGTGCCAGCAGTTTTGGGGGAACCGGGTCCTACAATGAGCAGTTCTTC.

This clonotype has at least ten counts. The chain recombines TRBV6-1 with TRBJ2-7, with 12 bases fitting TRBD2. Germline CDR1 reads MNHNS; CDR2 reads SASEGT. Trimming cost V 6 bases and J 5 bases; bases outside gene matches: 5. CDR3 length: 14 residues. In DNA form, the CDR3 reads TGTGCCAGCAGCCTGACTAGCGGGAGACACGAGCAGTACTTC. Translated: CASSLTSGRHEQYF.